This TCR beta chain was sequenced for a study of blood T cells in healthy people across ages (dated by TCRdb to about 2015). Broadly, across the study: In model experiments, template switching captured about one uniquely barcoded TCR beta cDNA molecule for every two T cells. To track age-related changes in TCR beta repertoire diversity, the study relied on deep sequencing normalized with unique cDNA molecular identifiers. Four age groups were formed from the donors: young (average about 15 years), middle-aged (approximately 40), aged (under 70) and long-lived (roughly 88). Donors of different ages were randomly distributed across sequencing lanes to avoid experimental bias. For two donors (one aged 18 to 29 and one aged 80 or older), the study analyzed two additional independent replicas of 1 million unique cDNA reads from the same blood draw.

This clonotype was counted once. No cognate antigen has been identified for it. One base away there is no much larger clone; base qualities are not given. V drops 2 bases and J drops 7 bases, leaving 21 bases in between. The CDR3 measures 16 amino acids from cysteine to phenylalanine. This entry keeps only the CDR3 DNA: 48 bases, framed from base 1. Sequences MDHEN (CDR1) and SYDVKM (CDR2) are obtained from the germline V gene. Study-wide findings and limitations: As age increased, observed TCR beta diversity per million T cells dropped in a roughly linear way, and a significant reduction was already evident by age 40. Bulk unsorted PBMC profiling prevented conclusive comparison of naive and antigen-experienced compartments. Estimates of total diversity from one million sequenced T cells were regarded as lower bounds and underestimates. Compared with the aged group, the long-lived group had more naive CD4+ T cells, fewer expanded clones and increased TCR diversity, a pattern suggesting age selection. Donor CMV infection status was unknown, potentially confounding age-related changes in expanded clonotypes. The percentage of naive T cells measured by flow cytometry correlated strongly with observed TCR beta diversity.

The donors were a few dozen Caucasian individuals from Russia, aged roughly 6 to 90 years, who were systemically healthy. About 10 milliliters of peripheral blood were collected from each donor into EDTA-treated Vacutainer tubes. Ficoll-Paque density-gradient centrifugation was used to isolate PBMCs, with at least 7 million per sample. Total RNA, at least 5 micrograms per sample, was extracted from PBMCs with Trizol reagent. Naive CD45RAhigh/CD27high T cell percentages were measured by flow cytometry on a PBMC aliquot from every donor. The method was 5' RACE. The sequencing machine was an Illumina HiSeq 2500. A second PCR of about 7 to 12 cycles was run with a J-beta primer mix and a sample-barcoded 5' primer. Each TCR beta cDNA molecule received a unique molecular identifier from a template-switch 5' adaptor carrying 12 random nucleotides. Each sample yielded at least 3 million CDR3-containing paired-end reads. First-strand cDNA was synthesized from all RNA with the Mint cDNA synthesis kit, primed by a TRBC-specific oligonucleotide. After uracil-DNA glycosylase treatment, a first 18-cycle PCR used universal primers M1SS and BC2_uni_R on all cDNA. In the source study's methods: Normalization of each sample was performed by random selection of 1 million high-quality reads, each carrying a distinct molecular identifier. Instead of being binned into consensus sequences, reads with shared molecular identifiers were discarded. MiTCR, set to a Q25 quality threshold and the strictest error-elimination algorithm, was used for CDR3 identification, clonotype clustering and error correction. A nonparametric unseen species model with Euler transformation was used to estimate a lower bound on total TCR beta diversity. The public sequencing data were trimmed at Q25 with fastp and processed into clonotypes with MiXCR by TCRdb, which kept only in-frame beta chains. Entries are consolidated by CDR3 protein sequence, retaining the most common genes and DNA. The V and J calls were not made by the authors but by TCRdb's processing. This sample lists 850,000 to 1,100,000 distinct CDR3 sequences; 35% to 40% were detected once. Of the sample, about an eighth is held by the ten largest clones.

The rearrangement joined TRBV28 to TRBJ2-7; TRBD2 is possibly the D segment (6 matching bases). The receptor was isolated from a young man in good health. The sample was blood. The nucleotide sequence is given as TGTGCCAGCAGTTTAAGTGGCGGGGAAGTCCACAATGAGCAGTACTTC. This sequence encodes CASSLSGGEVHNEQYF.